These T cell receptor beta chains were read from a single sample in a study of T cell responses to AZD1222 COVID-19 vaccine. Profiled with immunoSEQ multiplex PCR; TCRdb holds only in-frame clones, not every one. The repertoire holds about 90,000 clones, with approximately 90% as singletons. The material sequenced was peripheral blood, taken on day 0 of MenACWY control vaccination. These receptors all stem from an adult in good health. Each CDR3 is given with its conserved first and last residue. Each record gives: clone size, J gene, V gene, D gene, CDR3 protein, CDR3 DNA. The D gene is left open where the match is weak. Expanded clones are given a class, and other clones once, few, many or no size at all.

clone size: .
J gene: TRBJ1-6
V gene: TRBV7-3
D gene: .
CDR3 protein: CALGAAYNSPLHF
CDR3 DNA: TGTGCCCTCGGGGCGGCCTATAATTCACCCCTCCACTTT

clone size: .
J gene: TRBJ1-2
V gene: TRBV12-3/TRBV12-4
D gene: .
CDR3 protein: CASSFSSGNYTF
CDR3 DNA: TGTGCCAGCAGTTTTTCCTCAGGGAACTACACCTTC

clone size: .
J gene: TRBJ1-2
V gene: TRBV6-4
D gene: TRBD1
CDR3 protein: CASRPGQGANYGYTF
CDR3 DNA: TGTGCCAGCAGACCCGGACAGGGAGCTAACTATGGCTACACCTTC

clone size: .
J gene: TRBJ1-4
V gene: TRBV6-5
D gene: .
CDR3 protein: CASSYSYQDVEKLFF
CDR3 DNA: TGTGCCAGCAGTTACTCTTACCAGGATGTTGAAAAACTGTTTTTT

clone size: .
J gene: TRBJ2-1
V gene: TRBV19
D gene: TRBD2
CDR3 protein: CASSPLPSGRSYNEQFF
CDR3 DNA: TGTGCCAGCAGTCCTTTGCCTAGCGGACGCTCCTACAATGAGCAGTTCTTC

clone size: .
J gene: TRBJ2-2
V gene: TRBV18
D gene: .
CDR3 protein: CASSAQSTGELFF
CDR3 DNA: TGTGCCAGCTCAGCTCAGAGCACCGGGGAGCTGTTTTTT

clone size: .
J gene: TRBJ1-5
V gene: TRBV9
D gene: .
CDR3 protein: CASSVGVGTSQPQHF
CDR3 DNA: TGTGCCAGCAGCGTAGGTGTAGGGACGAGTCAGCCCCAGCATTTT

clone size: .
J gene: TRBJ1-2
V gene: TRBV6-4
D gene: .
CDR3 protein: CASSVGGDYGYTF
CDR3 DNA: TGTGCCAGCAGTGTGGGGGGTGACTATGGCTACACCTTC

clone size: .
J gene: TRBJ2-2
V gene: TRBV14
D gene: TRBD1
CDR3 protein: CASSLQGAWTGELFF
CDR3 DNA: TGTGCCAGCAGCCTTCAGGGGGCTTGGACCGGGGAGCTGTTTTTT

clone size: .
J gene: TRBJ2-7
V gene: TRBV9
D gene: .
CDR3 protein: CASSVDGGEQYF
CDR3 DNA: TGTGCCAGCAGCGTAGATGGGGGGGAGCAGTACTTC

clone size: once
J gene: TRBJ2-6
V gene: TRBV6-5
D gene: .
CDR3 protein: CASRLQSSGANVLTF
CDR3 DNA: TGTGCCAGCAGGCTTCAGAGCTCTGGGGCCAACGTCCTGACTTTC

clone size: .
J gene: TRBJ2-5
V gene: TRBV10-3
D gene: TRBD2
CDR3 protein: CAISGGLAEETQYF
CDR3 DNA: TGTGCCATCAGTGGGGGACTAGCGGAAGAGACCCAGTACTTC

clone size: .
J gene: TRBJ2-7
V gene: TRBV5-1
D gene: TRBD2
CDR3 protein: CASSLREGLGEQYF
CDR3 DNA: TGCGCCAGCAGCTTAAGGGAGGGCCTAGGCGAGCAGTACTTC

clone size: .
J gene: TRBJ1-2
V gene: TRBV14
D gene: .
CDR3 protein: CASSQQGYGYTF
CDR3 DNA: TGTGCCAGCAGCCAACAGGGTTATGGCTACACCTTC

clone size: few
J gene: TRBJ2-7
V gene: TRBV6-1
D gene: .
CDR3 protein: CASSEHQVSIF
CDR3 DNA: TGTGCCAGCAGTGAACACCAGGTTTCGATTTTC

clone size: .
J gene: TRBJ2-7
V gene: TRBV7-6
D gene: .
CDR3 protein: CASSLSGLGREQYF
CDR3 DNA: TGTGCCAGCAGCTTATCAGGGTTGGGTCGCGAGCAGTACTTC

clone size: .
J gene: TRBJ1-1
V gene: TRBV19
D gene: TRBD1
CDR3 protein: CASSALAGGATEAFF
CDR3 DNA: TGTGCCAGTAGTGCCTTGGCAGGGGGGGCCACTGAAGCTTTCTTT

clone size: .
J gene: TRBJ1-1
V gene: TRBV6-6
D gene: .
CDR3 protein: CASSYSPGTGNTEAFF
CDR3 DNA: TGTGCCAGCAGTTACTCCCCCGGGACCGGGAACACTGAAGCTTTCTTT

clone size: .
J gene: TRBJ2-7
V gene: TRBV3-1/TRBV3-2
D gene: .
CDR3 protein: CASSQEWGTAGEQYF
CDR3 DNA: TGTGCCAGCAGCCAAGAATGGGGGACGGCGGGGGAGCAGTACTTC

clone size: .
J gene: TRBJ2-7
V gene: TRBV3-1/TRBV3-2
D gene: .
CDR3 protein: CASSRDFGEQYF
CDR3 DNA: TGTGCCAGCAGCAGGGACTTCGGCGAGCAGTACTTC